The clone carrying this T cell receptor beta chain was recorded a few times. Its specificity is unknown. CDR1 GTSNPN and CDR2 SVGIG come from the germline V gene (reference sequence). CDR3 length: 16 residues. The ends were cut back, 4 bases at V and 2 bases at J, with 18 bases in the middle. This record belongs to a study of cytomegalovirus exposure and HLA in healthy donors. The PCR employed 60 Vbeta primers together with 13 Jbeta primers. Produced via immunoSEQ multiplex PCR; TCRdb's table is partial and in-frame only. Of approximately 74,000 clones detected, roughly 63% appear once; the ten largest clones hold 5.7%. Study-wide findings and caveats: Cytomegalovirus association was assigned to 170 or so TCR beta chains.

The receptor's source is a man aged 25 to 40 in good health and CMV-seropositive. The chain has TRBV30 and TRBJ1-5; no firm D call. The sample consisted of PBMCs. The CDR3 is CAWTYSSMLGNQPQHF. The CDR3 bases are TGTGCCTGGACTTACTCGAGTATGTTGGGCAATCAGCCCCAGCATTTT.